The rows below give T cell receptor beta chains drawn from one sample of a study of cytomegalovirus exposure and HLA in healthy donors. The repertoire was sequenced with immunoSEQ multiplex PCR; TCRdb's copy has only in-frame clones and lacks some. The sample holds over 200,000 clones; roughly 80% are singletons and the top ten take around 5.5%. Sequencing input: PBMCs. The receptors come from a woman aged 18-30 years in good health and CMV-seronegative. Both conserved end residues are trimmed from each CDR3. Each record gives: CDR3 protein, V gene, J gene.

cdr3_aa: ATSDGGAYYGYT; v_call: TRBV15; j_call: TRBJ1-2
cdr3_aa: ASSLGQGSTGELF; v_call: TRBV27; j_call: TRBJ2-2
cdr3_aa: ASSRIGNNYGYT; v_call: TRBV5-6; j_call: TRBJ1-2
cdr3_aa: ASSLAGGTDTQY; v_call: TRBV11-1; j_call: TRBJ2-3
cdr3_aa: ASSLRTFNTQY; v_call: TRBV27; j_call: TRBJ2-3
cdr3_aa: ASSVPNEKLF; v_call: TRBV28; j_call: TRBJ1-4
cdr3_aa: SAGSMTSAYNEQF; v_call: TRBV29-1; j_call: TRBJ2-1
cdr3_aa: ASSLSSYGYT; v_call: TRBV5-6; j_call: TRBJ1-2
cdr3_aa: ASSSPTGTGELF; v_call: TRBV5-4; j_call: TRBJ2-2
cdr3_aa: ASSEGNSPLH; v_call: TRBV2; j_call: TRBJ1-6
cdr3_aa: ASRPRQGFNYGYT; v_call: TRBV27; j_call: TRBJ1-2
cdr3_aa: ASQLQGTRELF; v_call: TRBV5-1; j_call: TRBJ2-2
cdr3_aa: ASGTSYNEQF; v_call: TRBV27; j_call: TRBJ2-1
cdr3_aa: ASRSSGQGVYSYNSPLH; v_call: TRBV27; j_call: TRBJ1-6
cdr3_aa: ASSLRSYNSPLH; v_call: TRBV7-6; j_call: TRBJ1-6
cdr3_aa: ASSVASRGLGEQY; v_call: TRBV9; j_call: TRBJ2-7
cdr3_aa: ASSRQGNEAF; v_call: TRBV6-5; j_call: TRBJ1-1
cdr3_aa: ASSKEGDFSYNEQF; v_call: TRBV2; j_call: TRBJ2-1
cdr3_aa: ASSLEFQPQH; v_call: TRBV7-9; j_call: TRBJ1-5
cdr3_aa: ASTQTGVRNQPQH; v_call: TRBV19; j_call: TRBJ1-5
cdr3_aa: ASSYGTGGSYEQY; v_call: TRBV27; j_call: TRBJ2-7
cdr3_aa: ASSVGGQGEFDYGYT; v_call: TRBV9; j_call: TRBJ1-2
cdr3_aa: ASSLEGVLYEQY; v_call: TRBV5-1; j_call: TRBJ2-7
cdr3_aa: ASRDSRTSGSSSYEQY; v_call: TRBV30; j_call: TRBJ2-7
cdr3_aa: ASSYPQGGRNEQF; v_call: TRBV6-5; j_call: TRBJ2-1
cdr3_aa: ASSRRGQTYEQY; v_call: TRBV7-8; j_call: TRBJ2-7
cdr3_aa: AWSARTRLREKLF; v_call: TRBV30; j_call: TRBJ1-4
cdr3_aa: ASSQEGTSVNYGYT; v_call: TRBV4-1; j_call: TRBJ1-2
cdr3_aa: AWSPPGVLGEKLF; v_call: TRBV30; j_call: TRBJ1-4